This TCR beta chain stems from a study of technical replicates of blood from several donors. The protocol was immunoSEQ multiplex PCR, while the TCRdb copy is restricted to in-frame clones and leaves out a portion. Of about 100,000 clones listed, over 95% are singletons. Sequenced: T cells isolated from PBMCs. The receptor was isolated from a human donor in good health.

CDR3 coding DNA: TGTGCCAGCACCCGGACTAGCGGGAGAGTCTATGAGCAGTTCTTC. This translates into CASTRTSGRVYEQFF. V gene TRBV27 combines with J gene TRBJ2-1; 13 positions agree with TRBD2. Germline CDR1 reads MNHEY; CDR2 reads SMNVEV (reference sequence). With V trimmed by 7 bases and J by 8 bases, 8 bases remained unmatched. This CDR3 is 15 amino acids long.